Listed here are 4 T cell receptor beta chains from one sample, sequenced in a study of T cell repertoires in cytomegalovirus infection. Which antigens these TCRs recognize remains unknown. In TCRdb, the reads were re-called with MiXCR into one record per CDR3 protein. Of 700,000 to 950,000 distinct CDR3 sequences in the sample, over 25% are singletons; the top ten hold around an eighth. The specimen comprised cultured CD8+ T cells from PBMCs, sampled from culture after CMV antigen stimulation. These receptors were collected from a human donor in good health (CMV status not recorded). Some clones in this sample may be carry-over from other donors' samples.

This clonotype was detected once. This rearrangement joins TRBV9 to TRBJ1-2, with TRBD1 matching over 7 bases. With 3 bases clipped from V and 1 base from J, the junction kept 3 bases outside the gene matches. CDR1 is SGDLS, CDR2 YYNGEE, per germline. This CDR3 comprises 14 residues. CDR3: CASSGGQHNYGYTF. The CDR3 region has the DNA TGTGCCAGCAGCGGGGGACAGCATAACTATGGCTACACCTTC.

This clonotype was recorded at least ten times. The chain carries TRBV7-6 and TRBJ2-1, with a weak D call TRBD1 (7 bases). CDR1 and CDR2 from the germline V gene are SGHVS and FNYEAQ. The CDR3 length is 14 residues. V was cut by 4 bases and J by 9 bases, with 16 bases left in between. As DNA, the CDR3 is TGTGCCAGCAGCTCACGGACAGGAGGGAGTGAGCAGTTCTTC. It encodes CASSSRTGGSEQFF.

The chain has TRBV7-6 and TRBJ1-1, with a tentative D call TRBD1 (6 bases). CDR3 length: 13 amino acids. CDR1 and CDR2 from the germline V gene are SGHVS and FNYEAQ. Trimming removed 5 bases from V and 7 bases from J, with 14 bases in between. CDR3 protein: CASSPQQGVEAFF. The CDR3 DNA reads TGTGCCAGCAGCCCCCAACAGGGTGTTGAAGCTTTCTTT. The whole variable domain, filled in from reference TRBV7-6 and TRBJ1-1, reads GAGVSQSPRYKVTKRGQDVALRCDPISGHVSLYWYRQALGQGPEFLTYFNYEAQQDKSGLPNDRFSAERPEGSISTLTIQRTEQRDSAMYRCASSPQQGVEAFFGQGTRLTVV.

The chain couples TRBV7-9 to TRBJ1-1; D ambiguous. The CDR3 covers 12 residues. The germline gives CDR1 SEHNR, CDR2 FQNEAQ (reference sequence). Between the trimmed V and J ends, which lost 6 bases and 8 bases, there was a span of 13 bases. CDR3 bases: TGTGCCAGCAGATCTATAGGGCCGGAAGCTTTCTTT. Its protein is CASRSIGPEAFF.